This is a list of T cell receptor beta chains from one sample in a study of cytomegalovirus exposure and HLA in healthy donors. Here immunoSEQ multiplex PCR was the method, and the copy in TCRdb shows in-frame clones only, minus some. The table records roughly 52,000 clones, around 93% of them present only once. The material sequenced was PBMCs. Every receptor here comes from a woman younger than 35 in good health and CMV-seropositive. Each CDR3 is given with its conserved first and last residue. The D gene is left open where the match is weak.

d_call,v_call,cdr3_aa
.,TRBV9,CASSVVPGGANVLTF
.,TRBV7-9,CASSSDRSRDYEQYF
.,TRBV7-9,CASSLFGGEGNQPQHF
.,TRBV9,CASSPQGQLNSPLHF
.,TRBV19,CASSPGFLGNEQFF
.,TRBV19,CASRRGEDDGYTF
TRBD1,TRBV4-3,CASSPPGTGSVGGYTF
TRBD1,TRBV6-5,CASTGTGGRAEAFF
.,TRBV27,CASSRYRVVNEKLFF
TRBD2,TRBV4-1,CASSQVGEGYEQYF
TRBD1,TRBV27,CASYPTGLGQPQHF
TRBD2,TRBV18,CASSPGRLQERGGELFF
.,TRBV14,CASSLMAGARTGEQYF
TRBD1,TRBV2,CASTPDRGSYNEQFF
.,TRBV7-9,CASSSYYTTNEKLFF
TRBD1,TRBV18,CASSPNRDSYGYTF
.,TRBV27,CASSFQGSGANVLTF
TRBD1,TRBV9,CASSVAPGQGARTGELFF
TRBD1,TRBV15,CATSSDRGGTGELFF
TRBD1,TRBV5-6,CASSLGVSRTGVYGQYF
.,TRBV5-4,CASSLVYGERGSYEQYF
.,TRBV20-1,CSVSVNTEAFF
.,TRBV9,CASSVEGGRVSPLHF
.,TRBV7-7,CASSLGPNNEQFF
TRBD2,TRBV4-3,CASSRNVATSGHNEQFF
TRBD2,TRBV29-1,CSVEGLAGGLPGETQYF
.,TRBV5-4,CASSLGPPGFGNTIYF
TRBD1,TRBV28,CASTQGVSYNSPLHF
TRBD1,TRBV6-6,CASSTTGLPYGYTF